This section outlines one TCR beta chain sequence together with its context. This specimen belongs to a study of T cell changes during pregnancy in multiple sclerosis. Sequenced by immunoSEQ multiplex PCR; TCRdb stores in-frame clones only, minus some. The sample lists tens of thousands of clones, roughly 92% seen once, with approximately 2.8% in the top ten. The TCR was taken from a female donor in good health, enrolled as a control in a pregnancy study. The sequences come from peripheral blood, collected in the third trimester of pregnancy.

As DNA, the CDR3 is TGTGCCAGCAGTGAGGGCCACGAAATACTTAGCAATCAGCCCCAGCATTTT. Translating it yields CASSEGHEILSNQPQHF. V and J are TRBV6-1 and TRBJ1-5; D gene unclear. Germline values: CDR1 MNHNS, CDR2 SASEGT. V lost 3 bases and J lost 0, with 15 bases in between. CDR3 length: 17 residues.